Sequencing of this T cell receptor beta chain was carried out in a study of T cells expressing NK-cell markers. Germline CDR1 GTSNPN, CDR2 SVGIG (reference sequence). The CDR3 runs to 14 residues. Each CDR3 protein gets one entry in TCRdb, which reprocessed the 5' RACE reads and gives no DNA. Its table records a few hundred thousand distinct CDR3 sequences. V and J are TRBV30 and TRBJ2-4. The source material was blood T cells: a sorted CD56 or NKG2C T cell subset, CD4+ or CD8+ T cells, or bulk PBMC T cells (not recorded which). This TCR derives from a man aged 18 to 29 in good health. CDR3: CAWSPGVAKNIQYF.